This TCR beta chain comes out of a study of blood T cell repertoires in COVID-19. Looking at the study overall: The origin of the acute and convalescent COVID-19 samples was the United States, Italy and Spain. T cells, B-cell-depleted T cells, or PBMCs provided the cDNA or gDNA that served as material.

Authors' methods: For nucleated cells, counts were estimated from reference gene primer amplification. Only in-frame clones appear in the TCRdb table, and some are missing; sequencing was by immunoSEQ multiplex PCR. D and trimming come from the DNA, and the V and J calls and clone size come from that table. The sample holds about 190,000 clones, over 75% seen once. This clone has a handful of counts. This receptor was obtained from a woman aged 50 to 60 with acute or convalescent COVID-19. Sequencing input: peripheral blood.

CDR3 DNA sequence: TGTGCCAGCAGCTTTTCTCCCCAGGCCTACGAGCAGTACTTC. Translated: CASSFSPQAYEQYF. The chain is built from TRBV5-5 and TRBJ2-7; no firm D call. Between the trimmed V and J ends, which lost 2 bases and 2 bases, there was a span of 11 bases. CDR3 length: 14 residues. Per the germline V gene, CDR1 is SGHKS and CDR2 is YYEKEE (reference sequence).